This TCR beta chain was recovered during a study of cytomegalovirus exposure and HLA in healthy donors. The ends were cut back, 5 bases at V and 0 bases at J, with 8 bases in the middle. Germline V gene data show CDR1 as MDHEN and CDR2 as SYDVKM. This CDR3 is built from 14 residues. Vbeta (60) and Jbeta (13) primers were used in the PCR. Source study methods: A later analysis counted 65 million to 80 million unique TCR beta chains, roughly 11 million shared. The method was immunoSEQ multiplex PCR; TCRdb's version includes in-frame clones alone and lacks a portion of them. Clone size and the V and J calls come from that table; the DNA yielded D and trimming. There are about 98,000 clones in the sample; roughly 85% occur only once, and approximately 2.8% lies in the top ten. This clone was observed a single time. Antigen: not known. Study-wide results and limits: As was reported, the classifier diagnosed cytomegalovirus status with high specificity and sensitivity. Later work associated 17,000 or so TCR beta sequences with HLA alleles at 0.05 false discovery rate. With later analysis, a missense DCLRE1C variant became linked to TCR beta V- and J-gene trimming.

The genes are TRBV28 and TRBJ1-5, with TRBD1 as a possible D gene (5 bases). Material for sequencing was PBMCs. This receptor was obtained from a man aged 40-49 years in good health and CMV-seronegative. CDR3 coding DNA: TGTGCCAGCAGTGCAGGGCATAGCAATCAGCCCCAGCATTTT. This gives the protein CASSAGHSNQPQHF.